These 2 T cell receptor beta chains originate from one sample sequenced in a study of cytomegalovirus exposure and HLA in healthy donors. The table came from immunoSEQ multiplex PCR; TCRdb's copy has only in-frame clones and leaves some out. The table has about 360,000 clones, 86% seen once. Sequencing was carried out using PBMCs. The receptors were gathered from a woman aged 18 to 35 in good health and CMV-seronegative.

The chain has TRBV4-1 and TRBJ2-1, with 9 bases that match TRBD2. Per germline, CDR1 MGHRA and CDR2 YSYEKL. V shed 1 base and J 9 bases; nucleotides not matched to a gene: 13. The CDR3 length is 17 residues. This chain's CDR3 is CASSQAEAREGRGEQFF. As DNA, the CDR3 is TGCGCCAGCAGCCAAGCCGAAGCGCGGGAGGGCCGGGGTGAGCAGTTCTTC.

The J gene is TRBJ1-6, the V gene TRBV30; the D is unclear. This CDR3 has 15 amino acids. The germline V gene has CDR1 GTSNPN and CDR2 SVGIG (reference sequence). V lost 5 bases to trimming and J lost 1 base, with 12 bases between them. CDR3 amino acids: CAWGPLGSYNSPLHF. The CDR3 DNA reads TGTGCCTGGGGGCCGTTGGGTTCCTATAATTCACCCCTCCACTTT.